This is a list of T cell receptor beta chains from one sample in a study of blood T cell repertoires in COVID-19. Some clones are missing from TCRdb's copy, which holds only in-frame ones; the method was immunoSEQ multiplex PCR. The repertoire has 240,000 or so clones, approximately 84% of them found once; the top ten carry about 3.5%. Material: PBMCs or T cells enriched from blood (not recorded which). These receptors were collected from a woman in her thirties or forties with acute COVID-19. Each CDR3 is given with its conserved first and last residue. D genes are given only for firm matches. Some rows have no size entry. The others give once, few or many, or a class for an expanded clone.

j_call clone_size d_call v_call cdr3_nt cdr3_aa
TRBJ1-2 . . TRBV19 TGTGCCAGTAGCCCGGGGATAAACTATGGCTACACCTTC CASSPGINYGYTF
TRBJ2-7 once . TRBV6-5 TGTGCCAGCAGTTATAATCCCCGGTCCTACGAGCAGTACTTC CASSYNPRSYEQYF
TRBJ2-1 once . TRBV3-1/TRBV3-2 TGTGCCAGCAGCCAAGATTGGGGCGGGAAGGCGAACAATGAGCAGTTCTTC CASSQDWGGKANNEQFF
TRBJ2-5 . TRBD2 TRBV5-4 TGTGCCAGCAGCTTGGGCGGACTAGCGGGAATGGAGACCCAGTACTTC CASSLGGLAGMETQYF
TRBJ1-1 few . TRBV7-9 TGTGCCAGCAGCCCCCGCGCAGGAGGTACTGAAGCTTTCTTT CASSPRAGGTEAFF
TRBJ1-5 . TRBD1 TRBV19 TGTGCCAGTAGTATAGATGGGGGGACAGATAGCAATCAGCCCCAGCATTTT CASSIDGGTDSNQPQHF
TRBJ1-6 . . TRBV4-2 TGTGCCAGCAGCCAAGTGGCAGCGGACGGCTCACCCCTCCACTTT CASSQVAADGSPLHF
TRBJ2-3 few TRBD2 TRBV6-5 TGTGCCAGCAGCACTAGCGGGAGGGCTGATACGCAGTATTTT CASSTSGRADTQYF
TRBJ2-3 . TRBD2 TRBV9 TGTGCCAGCAGCCCCCGGGAGGGCACCACAGATACGCAGTATTTT CASSPREGTTDTQYF
TRBJ1-3 . TRBD1 TRBV9 TGTGCCAGCAGCGTAGGAGGGACAGAAGGAAACACCATATATTTT CASSVGGTEGNTIYF
TRBJ2-3 . TRBD2 TRBV30 TGTGCCTGGAGCGCGGGAGGGGCAGATACGCAGTATTTT CAWSAGGADTQYF
TRBJ1-2 . . TRBV2 TGTGCCAGCCTGGATGGGAGAGGGTATGGCTACACCTTC CASLDGRGYGYTF
TRBJ2-2 . . TRBV5-6 TGTGCCAGCAGCTTGGTCGGTGGCGGGGAGCTGTTTTTT CASSLVGGGELFF
TRBJ1-5 . . TRBV29-1 TGCAGCGTCGTGACAGATAGCAATCAGCCCCAGCATTTT CSVVTDSNQPQHF
TRBJ2-7 . TRBD1 TRBV6-1 TGTGCCAGCAGTGAAGCGAGGACAGGGGGCCACGAGCAGTACTTC CASSEARTGGHEQYF
TRBJ2-2 . TRBD1 TRBV24-1 TGTGCCACCAGTGATTTGGGGACAGGGGGCCGTCGGACCGGGGAGCTGTTTTTT CATSDLGTGGRRTGELFF
TRBJ2-1 . TRBD2 TRBV9 TGTGCCAGCAGCCCGACTAGCGGAGACAACTACAATGAGCAGTTCTTC CASSPTSGDNYNEQFF
TRBJ1-2 few TRBD1 TRBV19 TGTGCCAGCAGTCCAGGGGGCGAGAGCTATGGCTACACCTTC CASSPGGESYGYTF
TRBJ1-2 once . TRBV27 TGTGCCAGCAGTTATTCCGGGACCCTTAGGGGGAGATATGGCTACACCTTC CASSYSGTLRGRYGYTF
TRBJ2-1 once TRBD1 TRBV29-1 TGCAGCGTTGAAGCCTATGGAGACAGGGGAGTCAATGAGCAGTTCTTC CSVEAYGDRGVNEQFF
TRBJ2-5 . . TRBV24-1 TGTGCCACCAGCGGCGCGTTAGGGGGAGAGACCCAGTACTTC CATSGALGGETQYF
TRBJ1-4 . . TRBV6-5 TGTGCCACCCGCCGGGGGACGAATGAAAAACTGTTTTTT CATRRGTNEKLFF
TRBJ1-1 . . TRBV19 TGTGCCAGTAGTATCGGGGATACTGGTATGAGTGCTTTCTTT CASSIGDTGMSAFF
TRBJ2-1 . TRBD2 TRBV5-6 TGTGCCAGCAGCTGGACCGGACTAGCGGATCGAGGTCGCAATGAGCAGTTCTTC CASSWTGLADRGRNEQFF
TRBJ1-3 once . TRBV5-1 TGCGCCAGCAGCTTGGTGGAGGGGATTGGAAACACCATATATTTT CASSLVEGIGNTIYF
TRBJ2-7 . TRBD1 TRBV6-5 TGTGCCAGCAGTCGACAGGGGTCCTACGAGCAGTACTTC CASSRQGSYEQYF
TRBJ2-5 . TRBD2 TRBV2 TGTGCCAGCAGTGAACTGGGACTAGCGGGAGAGACCCAGTACTTC CASSELGLAGETQYF
TRBJ2-7 . TRBD2 TRBV7-9 TGTGCCAGCAGCCACCCCAGCGGGAGCTCCGAGCAGTACTTC CASSHPSGSSEQYF
TRBJ2-7 . . TRBV7-9 TGTGCCAGCAGCCTCGGGGGTCCCTACGAGCAGTACTTC CASSLGGPYEQYF
TRBJ2-1 . . TRBV14 TGTGCCAGCAGCCAAGTAAATGTGAGAGAGCAGTTCTTC CASSQVNVREQFF
TRBJ2-1 . . TRBV5-4 TGTGCCAGCAGCTTGGGACAGCCCTTGGACGATGAGCAGTTCTTC CASSLGQPLDDEQFF
TRBJ2-2 . . TRBV24-1 TGTGCCGCGGATAGCGACACCGGGGAGCTGTTTTTT CAADSDTGELFF
TRBJ2-3 . . TRBV7-9 TGTGCCAGCAGCTTATCAAGCGGGAGCACAGATACGCAGTATTTT CASSLSSGSTDTQYF
TRBJ2-7 . . TRBV24-1 TGTGCCACCAGTGACCCTGGACACTACGAGCAGTACTTC CATSDPGHYEQYF
TRBJ2-2 . TRBD1 TRBV7-9 TGTGCCAGCAGCTTAGCGGGACAGGGGGCGATCGGGGAGCTGTTTTTT CASSLAGQGAIGELFF
TRBJ2-7 . TRBD1 TRBV7-9 TGTGCCAGCAGCTCCTCCGACAGGGGGCGATCCTACGAGCAGTACTTC CASSSSDRGRSYEQYF
TRBJ1-5 few . TRBV12-5 TGTGCTAGTGGTTCCGAGGACAGAGGATCTTCTAGTCAGCCCCAGCATTTT CASGSEDRGSSSQPQHF
TRBJ2-7 . . TRBV6-5 TGTGCCAGCAGTTACTGGGGAACGGGAGAACGGGAGCAGTACTTC CASSYWGTGEREQYF
TRBJ2-7 . TRBD1 TRBV15 TGTGCCACCAGCACAAAACAGGGGTCCTACGAGCAGTACTTC CATSTKQGSYEQYF
TRBJ1-2 once . TRBV2 TGTGCCAGTCGGGAGACAGTCCCCCGCCGCGTCGGCTACACCTTC CASRETVPRRVGYTF
TRBJ2-2 . TRBD1 TRBV4-1 TGCGCCAGCAGCCAAAGGACAGGGGGCCACACCGGGGAGCTGTTTTTT CASSQRTGGHTGELFF
TRBJ2-7 . TRBD2 TRBV18 TGTGCCAGCTCACCACCGGGACTAGCTATCCACGAGCAGTACTTC CASSPPGLAIHEQYF
TRBJ2-2 . TRBD2 TRBV9 TGTGCCAGCAGCGTAGCTAGCGGCGAGGATGAAGTGCTGTTTTTT CASSVASGEDEVLFF
TRBJ2-5 . TRBD1 TRBV11-3 TGTGCCAGCAGCACAACCCCCCTGGGACAGGGAGGGTCAGAGACCCAGTACTTC CASSTTPLGQGGSETQYF
TRBJ2-5 . TRBD2 TRBV19 TGTGCCAGTAACCCGCGGACTAGCGGAGGAGAGACCCAGTACTTC CASNPRTSGGETQYF
TRBJ2-1 . TRBD2 TRBV19 TGTGCCAGTAGTATCCCCTTAGCGGGAGGGCCCTATGAGCAGTTCTTC CASSIPLAGGPYEQFF
TRBJ1-6 . TRBD1 TRBV2 TGTGCCAGCAGTGCAAGGACAGGGTATAATTCACCCCTCCACTTT CASSARTGYNSPLHF
TRBJ1-5 few . TRBV11-1 TGTGCCAGCAGCTTAGACGGGTCCAATCAGCCCCAGCATTTT CASSLDGSNQPQHF
TRBJ2-4 few . TRBV19 TGTGCCAGTAGTTTGGGGGGATCGTCCAAAAACATTCAGTACTTC CASSLGGSSKNIQYF
TRBJ2-7 . TRBD2 TRBV29-1 TGCAGCGCGCGGACTAGCGGGAGCTGGGAGCAGTACTTC CSARTSGSWEQYF
TRBJ2-1 . . TRBV7-9 TGTGCCAGCAGCTTAAACCCTAGCGCCTACAATGAGCAGTTCTTC CASSLNPSAYNEQFF
TRBJ1-2 . TRBD1 TRBV4-1 TGCGCCAGCAGTCATAGCGGGCAGGGGGCTATTTATGGCTACACCTTC CASSHSGQGAIYGYTF
TRBJ2-3 . . TRBV5-1 TGCGCCAGCAGCTCTCCGTTCCCCCAGGGAAGTCCAGATACGCAGTATTTT CASSSPFPQGSPDTQYF
TRBJ1-1 . TRBD1 TRBV7-9 TGTGCCAGCAGCCGGGACAGGGGAGCGGTTGAAGCTTTCTTT CASSRDRGAVEAFF
TRBJ2-1 . . TRBV5-1 TGCGCCAGCAGCTTGGCACAATCCTACAATGAGCAGTTCTTC CASSLAQSYNEQFF